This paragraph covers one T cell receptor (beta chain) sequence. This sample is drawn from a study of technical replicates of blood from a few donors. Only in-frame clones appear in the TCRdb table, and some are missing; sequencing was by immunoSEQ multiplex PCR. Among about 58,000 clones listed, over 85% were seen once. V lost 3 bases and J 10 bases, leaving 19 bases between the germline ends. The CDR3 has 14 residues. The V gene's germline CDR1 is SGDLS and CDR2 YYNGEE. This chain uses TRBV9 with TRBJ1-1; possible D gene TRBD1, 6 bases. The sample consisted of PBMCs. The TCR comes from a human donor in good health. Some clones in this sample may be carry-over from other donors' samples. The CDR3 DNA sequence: TGTGCCAGCAGCGGGCGAGTTGGTGGGGGCCCAGCTTTCTTT. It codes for CASSGRVGGGPAFF.